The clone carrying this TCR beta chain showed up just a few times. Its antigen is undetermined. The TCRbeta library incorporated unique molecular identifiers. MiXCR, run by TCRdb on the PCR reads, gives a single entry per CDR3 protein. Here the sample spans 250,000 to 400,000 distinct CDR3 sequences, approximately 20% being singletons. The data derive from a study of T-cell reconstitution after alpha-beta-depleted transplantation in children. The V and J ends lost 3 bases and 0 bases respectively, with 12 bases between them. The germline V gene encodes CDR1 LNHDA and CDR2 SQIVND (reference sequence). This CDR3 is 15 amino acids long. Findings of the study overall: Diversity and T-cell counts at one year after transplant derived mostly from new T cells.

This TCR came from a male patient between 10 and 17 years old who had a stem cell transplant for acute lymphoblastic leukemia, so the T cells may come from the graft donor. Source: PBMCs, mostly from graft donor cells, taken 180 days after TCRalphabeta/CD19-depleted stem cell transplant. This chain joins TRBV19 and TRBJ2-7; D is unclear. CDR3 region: CASSMVRAASYEQYF. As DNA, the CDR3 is TGTGCCAGTAGTATGGTCCGGGCCGCCTCCTACGAGCAGTACTTC. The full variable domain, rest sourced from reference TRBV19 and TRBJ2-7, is DGGITQSPKYLFRKEGQNVTLSCEQNLNHDAMYWYRQDPGQGLRLIYYSQIVNDFQKGDIAEGYSVSREKKESFPLTVTSAQKNPTAFYLCASSMVRAASYEQYFGPGTRLTVT.